These 17 T cell receptor beta chains came from one sample sequenced in a study of blood T cells in healthy people across ages. Together with a sample-barcoded 5' primer, a J-beta primer mix was included in a second PCR lasting about 7 to 12 cycles. TCRdb analysed the 5' RACE reads with MiXCR anew, one entry per CDR3 protein. The table has some 920,000 distinct CDR3 sequences, about 53% seen once. Material for sequencing was blood. The receptors come from a woman in her sixties in good health.

In its sample, this clonotype was seen many times. The rearrangement uses TRBV20-1 and TRBJ2-7; maybe TRBD1 (7 bases). CDR1 DFQATT and CDR2 SNEGSKA come from the germline V gene (reference sequence). This CDR3 spans 14 amino acids. Trimming removed 3 bases from V and 5 bases from J, with 17 bases in between. The CDR3 DNA reads TGCAGTGCTAGTCTCCAGGGGGGTGGCCACGAGCAGTACTTC. Encoded protein: CSASLQGGGHEQYF.

This clonotype was observed a few times. The chain combines TRBV7-9 with TRBJ1-6; no reliable D call. Trimming took off 0 bases at V and 6 bases at J, with 9 bases between the two ends. Germline V gene lookup returns CDR1 SEHNR and CDR2 FQNEAQ (reference sequence). The length of the CDR3 is 15 residues. CDR3 nucleotides: TGTGCCAGCAGCTTAGCCCTGCTAGTTAATTCACCCCTCCACTTT. This codes for CASSLALLVNSPLHF.

V usage is TRBV3-1 and J usage is TRBJ2-4; TRBD1 or TRBD2 may be the D gene (5 bases each). V gave up 0 bases and J gave up 8 bases, with 29 bases separating them. Germline V lookup: CDR1 LGHDT, CDR2 YNNKEL (reference sequence). CDR3 length: 20 amino acids. The CDR3 nucleotides are TGTGCCAGCAGCCAAGATTTTTACCCCAGGACGGGGCCTCTTGGGCACATTCAGTACTTC. This encodes CASSQDFYPRTGPLGHIQYF.

This clonotype has only a few counts. This chain uses TRBV5-5 with TRBJ1-6, with D maybe TRBD1 (5 bases). V lost 2 bases and J lost 6, with 12 bases in between. The germline V gene has CDR1 SGHKS and CDR2 YYEKEE (reference sequence). This CDR3 has 15 amino acids. CDR3 DNA: TGTGCCAGCAGCTTTATCGACAGTGGTAATTCACCCCTCCACTTT. It specifies CASSFIDSGNSPLHF.

The chain carries TRBV20-1 and TRBJ2-1, with TRBD2 matching 12 bases. The end of the DNA is better explained by TRBJ2-7, so the J call may be wrong. Germline CDR1 DFQATT, CDR2 SNEGSKA (reference sequence). The CDR3 consists of 17 residues. The CDR3 DNA reads as TGCAGTGCTCCCCACCGACTAGCGGGAGCCATATACAATGAGCAGTACTTC. It yields the protein CSAPHRLAGAIYNEQYF.

The chain couples TRBV28 to TRBJ2-5, with D possibly TRBD2 on 6 matching bases. V was shortened by 10 bases and J by 7 bases, with 16 bases between the two germline ends. Germline V gene data show CDR1 as MDHEN and CDR2 as SYDVKM. CDR3 length: 12 residues. CDR3 in amino acids: CATGGRSRTQYF. The CDR3 DNA follows: TGTGCCACCGGGGGACGATCTAGGACCCAGTACTTC.

The chain couples TRBV15 to TRBJ2-1; 8 bases are a match to TRBD1. J was trimmed by 0 bases and V by 4 bases; bases with no gene match: 11. This CDR3 is 18 amino acids long. Germline lookup yields CDR1 LNHNV and CDR2 YYDKDF (reference sequence). This CDR3 is CATSTDRTGRSSYNEQFF. Here the CDR3 DNA reads TGTGCCACCAGCACCGATCGGACAGGGCGAAGCTCCTACAATGAGCAGTTCTTC.

The V gene is TRBV4-1, the J gene TRBJ2-1; 10 bases agree with TRBD2. CDR1 is MGHRA, CDR2 YSYEKL, per germline. V was clipped by 3 bases and J by 8 bases; unmatched bases: 10. This CDR3 has 16 amino acids. The CDR3 DNA follows: TGCGCCAGCAGCCATCAGATAGCGGGAGGTCTCGATGAGCAGTTCTTC. It translates to CASSHQIAGGLDEQFF.

The chain joins TRBV6-5 to TRBJ2-1, with 9 bases aligning to TRBD2. CDR3 length: 14 amino acids. Germline V gene sequence: CDR1 MNHEY, CDR2 SVGAGI. Unmatched junction bases numbered 8, after V lost 8 bases and J lost 6 bases. CDR3 in amino acids: CASSPRTSVNEQFF. CDR3 nucleotides: TGTGCCAGCTCCCCTCGGACTAGCGTCAATGAGCAGTTCTTC.

The table lists this clonotype with a few counts. CDR3 sequence reads: CASSLDGRGGTDTQYF. The CDR3 DNA reads TGCGCCAGCAGCTTGGACGGGAGGGGAGGCACAGATACGCAGTATTTT. The V gene is TRBV5-1, the J gene TRBJ2-3, with 8 bases lining up with TRBD2. This CDR3 spans 16 amino acids. The V gene end was trimmed by 0 bases and the J gene end by 1 base; junction bases not matched to a gene: 4. Germline lookup yields CDR1 SGHRS and CDR2 YFSETQ.

The chain recombines TRBV20-1 with TRBJ2-1, with TRBD2 matching over 7 bases. The germline gives CDR1 DFQATT, CDR2 SNEGSKA (reference sequence). CDR3 length: 13 amino acids. The ends lost 5 bases at V and 3 bases at J; junction bases unmatched: 4. This CDR3 is CSAFASGYNEQFF. The CDR3 nucleotides read TGCAGTGCTTTTGCTAGCGGCTACAATGAGCAGTTCTTC.

This clonotype was detected once. The chain combines TRBV28 with TRBJ1-2, with a possible D match to TRBD1 (6 bases). V was clipped by 1 base and J by 2 bases, with 8 bases between them. CDR1 and CDR2 from the germline V gene are MDHEN and SYDVKM. CDR3 length equals 14 residues. CDR3 region: CASSLLQGNYGYTF. The CDR3 DNA is TGTGCCAGCAGTTTATTACAGGGCAACTATGGCTACACCTTC.

This clonotype was seen a handful of times. The CDR3 spells CSAGHPAGVLADQETQYF. CDR3 sequence (DNA): TGCAGTGCGGGCCACCCTGCGGGCGTTCTAGCGGACCAAGAGACCCAGTACTTC. The rearrangement links TRBV20-1 to TRBJ2-5, with 7 bases aligning to TRBD2. Germline CDR1 DFQATT, CDR2 SNEGSKA (reference sequence). CDR3 length: 18 amino acids. Trimming removed 6 bases from V and 0 bases from J; junction bases left unmatched: 19.

This chain uses TRBV20-1 with TRBJ1-6, with a tentative D call TRBD1 (5 bases). Germline CDR1 is DFQATT and CDR2 is SNEGSKA (reference sequence). The CDR3 spans 13 residues. V lost 3 bases to trimming and J lost 7 bases, with 10 bases between them. CDR3 coding DNA: TGCAGTGCTAGCGGGACGGCGAATTCACCCCTCCACTTT. It encodes CSASGTANSPLHF.

This rearrangement joins TRBV12-3 or TRBV12-4 to TRBJ2-1; D is undetermined. The CDR3 totals 14 residues. Trimming removed 0 bases at V and 8 bases at J, with 11 bases between. As DNA, the CDR3 is TGTGCCAGCAGTTTAGCCGGCCTAAAGGATGAGCAGTTCTTC. Its protein product is CASSLAGLKDEQFF.

The J gene is TRBJ1-5, the V gene TRBV4-1; D is unclear. CDR1 and CDR2 from the germline V gene are MGHRA and YSYEKL. The ends were cut back, 3 bases at V and 2 bases at J, with 8 bases in the middle. This CDR3 has 14 amino acids. In DNA, the CDR3 is TGCGCCAGCAGCCACCCAACAGGCAATCAGCCCCAGCATTTT. This sequence encodes CASSHPTGNQPQHF.

This clonotype was picked up a small number of times. This chain links TRBV15 with TRBJ2-7; D remains ambiguous. CDR1 is LNHNV and CDR2 is YYDKDF in the germline V gene (reference sequence). V was cut by 0 bases and J by 12 bases, with 15 bases left in between. The CDR3 has 13 amino acids. The CDR3 DNA sequence: TGTGCCACCAGCAGAGATCGGACGACAACGGCGTACTTC. It translates to CATSRDRTTTAYF. The whole variable domain, filled in from reference TRBV15 and TRBJ2-7, reads DAMVIQNPRYQVTQFGKPVTLSCSQTLNHNVMYWYQQKSSQAPKLLFHYYDKDFNNEADTPDNFQSRRPNTSFCFLDIRSPGLGDTAMYLCATSRDRTTTAYFGPGTRLTVT.